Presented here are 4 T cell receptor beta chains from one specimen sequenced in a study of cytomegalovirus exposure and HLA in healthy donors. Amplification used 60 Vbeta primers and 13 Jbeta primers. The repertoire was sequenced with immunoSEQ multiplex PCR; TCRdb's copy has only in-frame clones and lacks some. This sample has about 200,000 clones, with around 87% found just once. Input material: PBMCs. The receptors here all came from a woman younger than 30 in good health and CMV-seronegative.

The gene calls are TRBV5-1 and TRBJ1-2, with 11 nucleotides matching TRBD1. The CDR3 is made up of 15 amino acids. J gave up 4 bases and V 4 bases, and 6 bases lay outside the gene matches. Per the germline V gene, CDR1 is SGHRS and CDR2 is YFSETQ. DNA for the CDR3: TGCGCCAGCAGCCCGGACAGGGGGCCTCTCTATGGCTACACCTTC. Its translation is CASSPDRGPLYGYTF. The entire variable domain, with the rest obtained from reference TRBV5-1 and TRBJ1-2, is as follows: KAGVTQTPRYLIKTRGQQVTLSCSPISGHRSVSWYQQTPGQGLQFLFEYFSETQRNKGNFPGRFSGRQFSNSRSEMNVSTLELGDSALYLCASSPDRGPLYGYTFGSGTRLTVV.

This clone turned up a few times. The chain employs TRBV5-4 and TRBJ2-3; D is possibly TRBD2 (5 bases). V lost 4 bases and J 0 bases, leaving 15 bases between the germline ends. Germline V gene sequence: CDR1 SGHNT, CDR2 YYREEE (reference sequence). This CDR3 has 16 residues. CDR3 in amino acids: CASSRKSSGSTDTQYF. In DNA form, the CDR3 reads TGTGCCAGCAGCCGGAAATCCAGCGGTAGCACAGATACGCAGTATTTT.

The CDR3 region is CASNPTRRNEQFF. In DNA form, the CDR3 reads TGTGCCAGCAATCCTACACGGAGGAATGAGCAGTTCTTC. This chain uses TRBV6-5 with TRBJ2-1; D may be TRBD2 (5 bases). The V end was cut by 7 bases, the J end by 7 bases, with 14 bases between. The CDR3 covers 13 residues. CDR1 is MNHEY and CDR2 is SVGAGI in the germline V gene.

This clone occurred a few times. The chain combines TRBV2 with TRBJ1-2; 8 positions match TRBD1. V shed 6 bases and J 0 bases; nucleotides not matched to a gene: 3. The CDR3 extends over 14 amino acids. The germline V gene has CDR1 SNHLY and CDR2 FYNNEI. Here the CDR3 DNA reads TGTGCCAGCAGGGACAGGGTTCCTAACTATGGCTACACCTTC. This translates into CASRDRVPNYGYTF.